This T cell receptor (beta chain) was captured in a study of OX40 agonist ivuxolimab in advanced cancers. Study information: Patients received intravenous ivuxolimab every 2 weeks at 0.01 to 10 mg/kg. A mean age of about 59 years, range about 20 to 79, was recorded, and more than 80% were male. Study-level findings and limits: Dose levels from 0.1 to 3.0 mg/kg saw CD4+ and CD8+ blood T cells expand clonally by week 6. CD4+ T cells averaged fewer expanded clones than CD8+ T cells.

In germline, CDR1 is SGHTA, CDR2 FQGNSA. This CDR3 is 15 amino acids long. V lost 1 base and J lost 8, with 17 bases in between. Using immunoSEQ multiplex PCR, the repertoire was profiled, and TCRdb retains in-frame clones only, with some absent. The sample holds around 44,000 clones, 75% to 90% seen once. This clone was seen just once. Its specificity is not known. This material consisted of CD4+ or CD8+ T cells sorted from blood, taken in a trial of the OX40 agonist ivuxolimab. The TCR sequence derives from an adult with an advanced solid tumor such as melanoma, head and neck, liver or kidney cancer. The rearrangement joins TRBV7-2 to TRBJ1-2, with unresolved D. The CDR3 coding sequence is TGTGCCAGCAGCTTAGAGGGCCGTCGGGTGGGCGGCTACACCTTC. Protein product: CASSLEGRRVGGYTF.